These 14 T cell receptor beta chains came from one sample sequenced in a study of shared clonotypes between healthy human individuals. Naive CD8 cells lacked CD45RO and underwent positive selection for CCR7, leaving out terminally differentiated effector memory CD45RA+ cells. Assay: immunoSEQ multiplex PCR; the TCRdb copy retains only in-frame clones and omits some. The sample contains roughly 810,000 clones, about 96% of which appear only once. What was sequenced was naive CD8+ T cells sorted from blood. The receptors were sampled from a man younger than 40 in good health.

The chain has TRBV2 and TRBJ2-7, with 8 bases aligning to TRBD1. Trimming removed 2 bases from V and 2 bases from J; junction bases left unmatched: 5. This CDR3 has 15 residues. Germline V gene data show CDR1 as SNHLY and CDR2 as FYNNEI. This CDR3 is CASSESRDRPYEQYF. DNA of the CDR3: TGTGCCAGCAGTGAATCCCGGGACAGGCCCTACGAGCAGTACTTC.

The chain joins TRBV10-1 to TRBJ2-3; 13 bases align to TRBD2. Trimming at V came to 7 bases and at J to 5 bases, leaving 9 bases not matched to a gene. The length of the CDR3 is 16 residues. CDR1 WNHNN and CDR2 SYGVQD come from the germline V gene (reference sequence). DNA for the CDR3: TGCGCCAGCAAACCCGGACTAGCGGGAGAGGGAGATACGCAGTATTTT. Translated, it gives CASKPGLAGEGDTQYF.

The chain carries TRBV7-6 and TRBJ2-7, with 8 bases that match TRBD2. Germline-derived CDR1 and CDR2 are SGHVS and FNYEAQ. The CDR3 has 14 amino acids. V gave up 5 bases and J gave up 4 bases; unmatched junction bases: 7. The DNA of the CDR3 is TGTGCCAGCAGCCCCGGGGGGGAGGGATACGAGCAGTACTTC. Protein: CASSPGGEGYEQYF. The full variable domain, in which reference TRBV7-6 and TRBJ2-7 provide the parts outside the CDR3, is GAGVSQSPRYKVTKRGQDVALRCDPISGHVSLYWYRQALGQGPEFLTYFNYEAQQDKSGLPNDRFSAERPEGSISTLTIQRTEQRDSAMYRCASSPGGEGYEQYFGPGTRLTVT.

The chain recombines TRBV7-9 with TRBJ2-1; no clear D. Germline V gene sequence: CDR1 SEHNR, CDR2 FQNEAQ (reference sequence). V lost 4 bases and J 3 bases, leaving 19 bases between the germline ends. The CDR3 totals 17 residues. CDR3 DNA sequence: TGTGCCAGCAGCTCAATACAACTCGATTTAAACTACAATGAGCAGTTCTTC. Protein: CASSSIQLDLNYNEQFF. The variable domain in full, completed from reference TRBV7-9 and TRBJ2-1, reads DTGVSQNPRHKITKRGQNVTFRCDPISEHNRLYWYRQTLGQGPEFLTYFQNEAQLEKSRLLSDRFSAERPKGSFSTLEIQRTEQGDSAMYLCASSSIQLDLNYNEQFFGPGTRLTVL.

V is TRBV4-3 and J is TRBJ2-7; D assignment may be TRBD1 or TRBD2 (5 bases each). CDR3 length: 15 residues. V gave up 3 bases and J gave up 2 bases, with 14 bases separating them. Per the germline V gene, CDR1 is LGHNA and CDR2 is YSLEER. CDR3 in amino acids: CASSQGLATAYEQYF. The DNA for the CDR3 is TGCGCCAGCAGCCAGGGGCTAGCAACGGCCTACGAGCAGTACTTC.

The chain couples TRBV10-3 to TRBJ2-7; 7 bases align to TRBD1. The CDR3 is 13 amino acids. From germline, CDR1 is ENHRY and CDR2 SYGVKD. V gave up 10 bases and J gave up 0 bases; unmatched junction bases: 6. DNA for the CDR3: TGTGCCAGCGAGGGGGACAGCTCCTACGAGCAGTACTTC. Its translation is CASEGDSSYEQYF.

V is TRBV27 and J is TRBJ2-5; D possibly uses TRBD1 or TRBD2 (5 bases each). V was cut by 4 bases and J by 4 bases, with 10 bases left in between. The CDR3 extends over 13 amino acids. The germline V gene encodes CDR1 MNHEY and CDR2 SMNVEV (reference sequence). This chain's CDR3 is CASSWSGRETQYF. The CDR3 DNA reads as TGTGCCAGCAGTTGGTCAGGGAGAGAGACCCAGTACTTC.

The chain combines TRBV2 with TRBJ2-7; the match to TRBD2 covers 9 bases. Trimming cost V 7 bases and J 5 bases; bases outside gene matches: 9. CDR1 and CDR2 from the germline V gene are SNHLY and FYNNEI. The CDR3 spans 14 residues. The CDR3 DNA reads as TGTGCCAGCACCCTTAGCGGGAGAACCGACGAGCAGTACTTC. Residues: CASTLSGRTDEQYF.

This chain uses TRBV6-6 with TRBJ2-1; 8 nucleotides match TRBD1. V was pared by 4 bases and J by 8 bases, with 7 bases of the junction left unmatched. The CDR3 extends over 14 amino acids. Germline lookup yields CDR1 MNHNY and CDR2 SVGAGI (reference sequence). The CDR3: CASSSRTGSDEQFF. The CDR3, as DNA: TGTGCCAGCAGTTCAAGGACAGGGTCCGATGAGCAGTTCTTC.

This clone occurred once. The chain employs TRBV28 and TRBJ2-7; D may be TRBD1 (5 bases). V lost 8 bases and J lost 6, with 17 bases in between. The CDR3 is 13 amino acids. The germline gives CDR1 MDHEN, CDR2 SYDVKM. The CDR3, as DNA: TGTGCCAGCGGGGAAGGCAGGGAACTCGAGCAGTACTTC. Residues: CASGEGRELEQYF. The entire variable domain, with the rest obtained from reference TRBV28 and TRBJ2-7, is as follows: DVKVTQSSRYLVKRTGEKVFLECVQDMDHENMFWYRQDPGLGLRLIYFSYDVKMKEKGDIPEGYSVSREKKERFSLILESASTNQTSMYLCASGEGRELEQYFGPGTRLTVT.

The J gene is TRBJ2-7, the V gene TRBV25-1, with D tentatively TRBD2 (6 bases). Germline CDR1 reads MGHDK; CDR2 reads SYGVNS. The CDR3 consists of 13 residues. V was clipped by 8 bases and J by 3 bases, with 14 bases between them. CDR3 protein: CASSEAGFYEQYF. CDR3 bases: TGTGCCAGCTCGGAGGCGGGATTCTACGAGCAGTACTTC.

V usage is TRBV25-1 and J usage is TRBJ1-4, with 8 nucleotides matching TRBD1. The germline CDR1 and CDR2 sequences are MGHDK and SYGVNS. This CDR3 spans 14 amino acids. V was clipped by 8 bases and J by 2 bases; unmatched bases: 4. The CDR3 DNA sequence: TGTGCCAGCCAGGGGGCGCGGACTAATGAAAAACTGTTTTTT. Protein sequence: CASQGARTNEKLFF. Looking up the rest from reference TRBV25-1 and TRBJ1-4 gives the full variable domain: EADIYQTPRYLVIGTGKKITLECSQTMGHDKMYWYQQDPGMELHLIHYSYGVNSTEKGDLSSESTVSRIRTEHFPLTLESARPSHTSQYLCASQGARTNEKLFFGSGTQLSVL.

The V call is TRBV7-9, the J call TRBJ2-1, with no clear D. The CDR3 is 12 amino acids. Trimming took off 6 bases at V and 9 bases at J, with 12 bases between the two ends. Germline V gene data show CDR1 as SEHNR and CDR2 as FQNEAQ (reference sequence). CDR3 DNA: TGTGCCAGCAGTCGTAATAATCGTGAGCAGTTCTTC. Translated, it gives CASSRNNREQFF.

The V and J genes are TRBV5-4 and TRBJ1-2; unclear D gene. Germline assignment: CDR1 SGHNT and CDR2 YYREEE (reference sequence). Trimming removed 4 bases at V and 2 bases at J, with 12 bases between. This CDR3 is 14 amino acids long. The CDR3 here is CASSDGRRNYGYTF. The CDR3 DNA reads TGTGCCAGCAGCGACGGGAGGCGGAACTATGGCTACACCTTC.